A single sample gave rise to the 24 T cell receptor beta chains below, sequenced in a study of blood T cells in healthy people across ages. Combining a sample-barcoded 5' primer with a J-beta primer mix, a second PCR ran for 7 to 11 cycles. One entry per CDR3 protein results from TCRdb running MiXCR on the 5' RACE reads. The sample has about 780,000 distinct CDR3 sequences, under 30% seen once. These records were also assigned to another study, of T cells of mothers and their children.

Sequencing was performed on blood. The receptors originated from a boy younger than 18 in good health.

This clonotype showed up just a few times. The V gene is TRBV20-1, the J gene TRBJ2-3; D is unclear. The CDR3 consists of 14 residues. The V end was cut by 6 bases, the J end by 2 bases, with 15 bases between. Germline CDR1 and CDR2: DFQATT and SNEGSKA (reference sequence). The CDR3 loop reads CSAVGAGPTDTQYF. CDR3 in DNA: TGCAGTGCCGTAGGCGCAGGCCCCACAGATACGCAGTATTTT.

The genes are TRBV6-1 and TRBJ2-5, with 7 positions matching TRBD1. The DNA end favors TRBJ2-7, so the J call may be wrong. Germline V lookup: CDR1 MNHNS, CDR2 SASEGT. The CDR3 runs to 16 residues. For the CDR3, the DNA is TGTGCCAGCAGTACCCATCGACAGGGCGATCCCTACGAGCAGTACTTC. Translating gives CASSTHRQGDPYEQYF.

This clonotype turned up a few times. This is likely a read error, given that the CDR3 carries no conserved phenylalanine or tryptophan at its end. The V and J genes are TRBV4-1 and TRBJ2-2; 7 nucleotides match TRBD2. V was clipped by 4 bases and J by 7 bases; unmatched bases: 3. The germline V gene has CDR1 MGHRA and CDR2 YSYEKL. There are 13 residues in the CDR3. The CDR3 DNA reads TGCGCCAGCAGCCGACCGGGAGGCGGGGAGCTGTTTGTT. Amino acid sequence: CASSRPGGGELFV.

The chain links TRBV29-1 to TRBJ2-7; no firm D call. Germline CDR1 is SQVTM and CDR2 is ANQGSEA. V lost 7 bases and J 0 bases, leaving 10 bases between the germline ends. There are 12 residues in the CDR3. The CDR3 coding sequence is TGCAGCGGGCAGCAAAACTCCTACGAGCAGTACTTC. It is translated as CSGQQNSYEQYF.

The CDR3 sequence: CASGLAGQGSSYEQYF. The CDR3 DNA reads TGTGCTAGTGGTTTGGCGGGACAGGGAAGCTCCTACGAGCAGTACTTC. The chain is built from TRBV12-5 and TRBJ2-5, with 9 positions matching TRBD1. The assigned J gene may be wrong: the sequence end matches TRBJ2-7 better. The CDR3 totals 16 residues. CDR1 LGHNT and CDR2 FRNRAP come from the germline V gene.

This clonotype was counted once. This chain joins TRBV12-3 or TRBV12-4 and TRBJ2-1; 10 nucleotides align to TRBD1. J gave up 3 bases and V 6 bases, and 2 bases lay outside the gene matches. This CDR3 comprises 14 residues. This CDR3 reads CASRGDRGYNEQFF. CDR3 nucleotide sequence: TGTGCCAGCAGAGGGGACAGGGGCTACAATGAGCAGTTCTTC.

The chain uses TRBV12-3 or TRBV12-4 and TRBJ2-1; 8 bases are shared with TRBD2. The CDR3 is 19 residues long. Germline trimming cut 3 bases from V and 3 bases from J; bases unmatched to any gene: 16. CDR3 nucleotides: TGTGCCAGCAGTTTTGGCCCCTGGCGGGGGGATTCCATCTACAATGAGCAGTTCTTC. Its translation: CASSFGPWRGDSIYNEQFF.

The chain recombines TRBV28 with TRBJ2-4; 10 nucleotides line up with TRBD1. The V gene's germline CDR1 is MDHEN and CDR2 SYDVKM. The trim removed 10 bases at V and 3 bases at J, leaving 6 bases unmatched. The CDR3 is 14 amino acids. The CDR3 protein is CATKDRGGKNIQYF. For the CDR3, the DNA is TGTGCCACCAAGGACAGGGGGGGCAAAAACATTCAGTACTTC.

This sequence joins TRBV11-2 and TRBJ2-1; 7 positions match TRBD1. V was pared by 5 bases and J by 12 bases, with 10 bases of the junction left unmatched. The CDR3 has 13 amino acids. CDR1 SGHAT and CDR2 FQNNGV come from the germline V gene. Here the CDR3 reads CASSKNQGDGQFF. CDR3 bases: TGTGCCAGCAGCAAAAACCAGGGGGATGGGCAGTTCTTC.

This chain joins TRBV5-1 and TRBJ2-2, with 10 positions matching TRBD1. Per the germline V gene, CDR1 is SGHRS and CDR2 is YFSETQ. Unmatched junction bases numbered 12, after V lost 4 bases and J lost 6 bases. CDR3 length: 17 amino acids. The CDR3 sequence: CASSPPGTGVIAGELFF. CDR3 nucleotides: TGCGCCAGCAGCCCCCCCGGGACAGGGGTCATCGCCGGGGAGCTGTTTTTT. The full variable domain, in which reference TRBV5-1 and TRBJ2-2 provide the parts outside the CDR3, is KAGVTQTPRYLIKTRGQQVTLSCSPISGHRSVSWYQQTPGQGLQFLFEYFSETQRNKGNFPGRFSGRQFSNSRSEMNVSTLELGDSALYLCASSPPGTGVIAGELFFGEGSRLTVL.

V is TRBV4-1 and J is TRBJ2-5; 8 bases match TRBD2. The V gene end was trimmed by 1 base and the J gene end by 3 bases; junction bases not matched to a gene: 4. This CDR3 region has 15 residues. Looked up from germline, CDR1 is MGHRA and CDR2 is YSYEKL. The CDR3 nucleotides read TGCGCCAGCAGCCAAGCGACTAGCGAGGAAGAGACCCAGTACTTC. Translating it yields CASSQATSEEETQYF.

The V gene is TRBV9, the J gene TRBJ2-7; D may be TRBD1 or TRBD2 (7 bases each). Looked up from germline, CDR1 is SGDLS and CDR2 is YYNGEE. The CDR3 consists of 14 residues. Trimming removed 2 bases at V and 2 bases at J, with 11 bases between. The CDR3 reads CASSVGGTAYEQYF. CDR3 in DNA: TGTGCCAGCAGCGTGGGAGGGACAGCCTACGAGCAGTACTTC.

The chain is built from TRBV7-6 and TRBJ2-3; 11 positions match TRBD2. This CDR3 region has 18 residues. V dropped 1 base and J dropped 6; count of bases not matched to a gene: 12. The germline V gene has CDR1 SGHVS and CDR2 FNYEAQ. The DNA of the CDR3 is TGTGCCAGCAGCTTAGATGGGACTAGCGGCCCCCACGAGGATACGCAGTATTTT. Its translation: CASSLDGTSGPHEDTQYF.

This clonotype was picked up many times. The J gene is TRBJ2-5, the V gene TRBV7-9, with D possibly being TRBD1 (7 bases). CDR3 size: 13 residues. V was clipped by 3 bases and J by 5 bases, with 10 bases between them. From germline, CDR1 is SEHNR and CDR2 FQNEAQ (reference sequence). In DNA, the CDR3 is TGTGCCAGCAGCTTCGCAGGGGGGGAGACCCAGTACTTC. Protein: CASSFAGGETQYF.

Turning to this clonotype: One end of the junction does not line up with germline, which may come from a read error. The rearrangement joins TRBV20-1 to TRBJ2-3; TRBD2 is a possible D gene (6 bases). The CDR3 is 12 residues long. Germline V CDR1 and CDR2: DFQATT, SNEGSKA (reference sequence). CDR3 amino acids: CSTSTDADTQYF. CDR3 in DNA: TGCAGTACTAGCACCGACGCAGATACGCAGTATTTT.

This chain links TRBV7-3 with TRBJ2-3, with 11 bases matching TRBD2. V was clipped by 2 bases and J by 7 bases; unmatched bases: 5. Germline loops: CDR1 SGHTA, CDR2 FQGTGA. The CDR3 has 15 amino acids. The CDR3 sequence is CASSLVSGGANTQYF. CDR3 coding DNA: TGTGCCAGCAGCTTAGTTAGCGGGGGGGCAAATACGCAGTATTTT.

This clonotype was counted a few times. The chain combines TRBV20-1 with TRBJ2-7, with D perhaps matching TRBD2 (6 bases). There are 13 residues in the CDR3. Germline assignment: CDR1 DFQATT and CDR2 SNEGSKA (reference sequence). Here the CDR3 DNA reads TGCAGCGCCCGCGGAGCGGGCTCCTACGAGCAGTACTTC. This translates into CSARGAGSYEQYF.

This rearrangement joins TRBV6-1 to TRBJ2-3; no definite D call. V dropped 5 bases and J dropped 7 bases, with 7 bases sitting between them. The germline gives CDR1 MNHNS, CDR2 SASEGT. The CDR3 has 11 amino acids. Here the CDR3 DNA reads TGTGCCAGCAGTTCTGACAATACGCAGTATTTT. Its protein product is CASSSDNTQYF.

This clonotype was found a few times. A read error may produce the germline difference seen at one junction end. The J gene is TRBJ2-7, the V gene TRBV29-1; TRBD1 matches at 7 bases. The V gene's germline CDR1 is SQVTM and CDR2 ANQGSEA. The CDR3 consists of 14 residues. The CDR3: CSIERRDSGYEQYF. The CDR3 nucleotides are TGCAGCATTGAACGCCGGGACAGTGGCTACGAGCAGTACTTC.

V gene TRBV4-1 combines with J gene TRBJ2-3; D perhaps matches TRBD1 (5 bases). Trimming took 1 base from V and 6 from J, leaving 14 bases between them. Germline-derived CDR1 and CDR2 are MGHRA and YSYEKL. The CDR3 has 15 residues. CDR3 loop: CASSQGNRPRDTQYF. The CDR3 bases are TGCGCCAGCAGCCAAGGAAACAGGCCTAGGGATACGCAGTATTTT.

The chain joins TRBV12-3 or TRBV12-4 to TRBJ1-1; possibly TRBD1 for D (5 bases). V was cut by 5 bases and J by 0 bases, with 13 bases left in between. The CDR3 spans 15 residues. CDR3 sequence: CASSRRWGMNTEAFF. DNA of the CDR3: TGTGCCAGCAGTCGCAGGTGGGGGATGAACACTGAAGCTTTCTTT.

The chain employs TRBV12-3 or TRBV12-4 and TRBJ1-1; D is possibly TRBD1 (6 bases). Trimming stripped 4 bases from V and 7 bases from J, with 25 bases between. The CDR3 sequence is 17 residues long. The CDR3 DNA sequence: TGTGCCAGCAGTTCCTTAGGGGGGCAGGGTGGTTATATTGAAGCTTTCTTT. It codes for CASSSLGGQGGYIEAFF.

This clonotype was seen only a few times. The J gene is TRBJ1-4, the V gene TRBV7-9, with D perhaps TRBD1 (5 bases). V was pared by 5 bases and J by 7 bases, with 17 bases between. The CDR3 is made up of 15 amino acids. CDR1 is SEHNR, CDR2 FQNEAQ, per germline (reference sequence). This CDR3 reads CASSLGDRLGEKLFF. In DNA form, the CDR3 reads TGTGCCAGCAGCCTCGGGGACCGGTTGGGTGAAAAACTGTTTTTT.

The table lists this clonotype with a count of one. The rearrangement uses TRBV6-8 and TRBJ2-1; D is possibly TRBD2 (6 bases). The J call may be wrong; the DNA end is better matched by TRBJ2-7. The CDR3 is made up of 12 amino acids. Germline V CDR1 and CDR2: MNHGY, SAAAGT. In DNA, the CDR3 is TGTGCCAGCAGTACCAGCGGGTACGAGCAGTACTTC. This codes for CASSTSGYEQYF.